What follows are 19 T cell receptor beta chains derived from one specimen sequenced in a study of T-cell reconstitution after alpha-beta-depleted transplantation in children. Preparation of the TCRbeta library was carried out with unique molecular identifiers. TCRdb fed the PCR reads into MiXCR, producing one record per CDR3 protein. Of hundreds of thousands of distinct CDR3 sequences listed, 10% to 15% are singletons. Sequenced material: PBMCs, mostly from graft donor cells, taken 360 days after TCRalphabeta/CD19-depleted stem cell transplant. The receptors shown here come from a male patient younger than 18 who had a stem cell transplant for acute myeloid leukemia, so the T cells may come from the graft donor.

This clonotype was seen a few times. The rearrangement links TRBV28 to TRBJ2-7, with D possibly being TRBD2 (6 bases). This CDR3 spans 17 amino acids. The germline V and J ends were trimmed by 1 base and 2 bases, with 18 bases remaining between them. Germline assignment: CDR1 MDHEN and CDR2 SYDVKM. The CDR3 spells CASSLFPSGGATYEQYF. The CDR3 coding sequence is TGTGCCAGCAGTTTATTCCCCTCTGGCGGGGCCACCTACGAGCAGTACTTC.

The V gene is TRBV4-2, the J gene TRBJ2-1; 8 bases agree with TRBD2. The CDR3 is made up of 15 amino acids. Trimming took 3 bases from V and 9 from J; bases not matched to a gene: 10. Germline V gives CDR1 LGHNA, CDR2 YNFKEQ. For the CDR3, the DNA is TGTGCCAGCAGCCAGACCGGGACTAGGTATGGTGAGCAGTTCTTC. Translated: CASSQTGTRYGEQFF.

V gene TRBV2 combines with J gene TRBJ2-3; D is unclear. This CDR3 is built from 10 residues. Looked up from germline, CDR1 is SNHLY and CDR2 is FYNNEI. Trimming cost V 5 bases and J 13 bases, with 10 bases left between them. The CDR3 DNA reads TGTGCCAGCAGTAGTCCTGGAGAGTATTTT. Amino acid sequence: CASSSPGEYF.

This clonotype was recorded many times. The chain recombines TRBV15 with TRBJ2-2, with 11 bases that match TRBD2. With 4 bases clipped from V and 4 bases from J, the junction kept 2 bases outside the gene matches. The CDR3 extends over 15 amino acids. The germline CDR1 and CDR2 sequences are LNHNV and YYDKDF (reference sequence). CDR3 loop: CATSKLAGATGELFF. CDR3 coding DNA: TGTGCCACCAGCAAACTAGCGGGAGCCACCGGGGAGCTGTTTTTT.

This clonotype was counted ten times or more. The gene calls are TRBV24-1 and TRBJ2-3; D could derive from TRBD1 or TRBD2 (5 bases each). CDR3 size: 15 residues. Trimming shortened V by 3 bases and J by 2 bases, and 11 bases separated the two germline ends. The germline CDR1 and CDR2 sequences are KGHDR and SFDVKD. The CDR3 DNA sequence: TGTGCCACCAGTGATGGGACGGGCGTCACAGATACGCAGTATTTT. Residues: CATSDGTGVTDTQYF.

The sample holds one count of this clonotype. The chain is built from TRBV27 and TRBJ2-1; 12 nucleotides match TRBD2. The CDR3 totals 18 residues. V trimming: 4 bases; J trimming: 3 bases; junction bases outside the gene matches: 10. Germline CDR1 is MNHEY and CDR2 is SMNVEV (reference sequence). CDR3 in amino acids: CASSSAPGLAGYYNEQFF. DNA of the CDR3: TGTGCCAGCAGTTCGGCACCGGGACTAGCGGGTTACTACAATGAGCAGTTCTTC.

The chain employs TRBV27 and TRBJ2-7; no firm D call. Trimming removed 4 bases at V and 3 bases at J, with 16 bases between. Germline CDR1 and CDR2: MNHEY and SMNVEV (reference sequence). This CDR3 has 15 residues. This chain's CDR3 is CASSYGQMGFYEQYF. The DNA for the CDR3 is TGTGCCAGCAGTTATGGCCAGATGGGTTTCTACGAGCAGTACTTC.

V usage is TRBV6-2 or TRBV6-3 and J usage is TRBJ1-1; 9 positions agree with TRBD1. There are 16 residues in the CDR3. V lost 0 bases and J lost 0; bases outside the gene matches: 2. CDR1 and CDR2 from the germline V gene are MNHEY and SVGEGT. In DNA form, the CDR3 reads TGTGCCAGCAGTTACTCCGGGACAGGGATGAACACTGAAGCTTTCTTT. This encodes CASSYSGTGMNTEAFF.

This chain connects TRBV28 to TRBJ2-1, with D tentatively TRBD1 (7 bases). The CDR3 runs to 16 residues. Trimming left V 7 bases short and J 7 bases short, with 23 bases between. Germline assignment: CDR1 MDHEN and CDR2 SYDVKM. The CDR3 here is CASNHRGRGGWNEQFF. In DNA form, the CDR3 reads TGTGCCAGCAACCATCGGGGGAGAGGGGGCTGGAATGAGCAGTTCTTC.

CDR3 loop: CSAGLGGGTEAFF. The CDR3 nucleotides read TGCAGCGCCGGACTAGGGGGAGGGACTGAAGCTTTCTTT. The chain combines TRBV29-1 with TRBJ1-1; D might be TRBD1 (6 bases). Trimming shortened V by 7 bases and J by 5 bases, and 17 bases separated the two germline ends. This CDR3 has 13 amino acids. Germline V gene sequence: CDR1 SQVTM, CDR2 ANQGSEA.

This clonotype has ten or more counts. The rearrangement links TRBV12-3 or TRBV12-4 to TRBJ1-4, with D possibly being TRBD1 (5 bases). The CDR3 contains 13 residues. V was cut by 2 bases and J by 7 bases, with 8 bases left in between. DNA for the CDR3: TGTGCCAGCAGTTTAAGAAGGGGTGAAAAACTGTTTTTT. Translation: CASSLRRGEKLFF.

J is TRBJ2-1 and V is TRBV29-1, with D tentatively TRBD2 (5 bases). The CDR3 is 10 residues long. V gave up 5 bases and J gave up 10 bases, with 9 bases separating them. Germline CDR1 is SQVTM and CDR2 is ANQGSEA. The CDR3 loop reads CSVSLAEQFF. The CDR3, as DNA: TGCAGCGTTTCGCTAGCCGAGCAGTTCTTC.

This clonotype was observed a few times. The chain employs TRBV20-1 and TRBJ2-5, with TRBD2 matching 9 bases. Trimming took 6 bases from V and 1 from J; bases not matched to a gene: 6. CDR1 is DFQATT and CDR2 is SNEGSKA in the germline V gene (reference sequence). The CDR3 totals 14 residues. The CDR3 region is CSASSGSFQETQYF. DNA of the CDR3: TGCAGTGCGAGTAGCGGGAGTTTCCAAGAGACCCAGTACTTC.

This clonotype was seen a handful of times. The chain is built from TRBV3-1 and TRBJ2-1; D possibly corresponds to TRBD2 (5 bases). V lost 2 bases and J lost 8, with 13 bases in between. The CDR3 length is 14 residues. In germline, CDR1 is LGHDT, CDR2 YNNKEL (reference sequence). CDR3 bases: TGTGCCAGCAGCCAACTATCCAATAGCGATGAGCAGTTCTTC. Protein: CASSQLSNSDEQFF.

The rearrangement links TRBV4-3 to TRBJ2-3; 9 nucleotides match TRBD2. CDR3 length: 17 amino acids. V trimming: 4 bases; J trimming: 3 bases; junction bases outside the gene matches: 11. Germline V CDR1 and CDR2: LGHNA, YSLEER. In DNA form, the CDR3 reads TGCGCCAGCAGCCCAATCCTAACGGGACTAGCAACAGATACGCAGTATTTT. Protein sequence: CASSPILTGLATDTQYF.

This rearrangement joins TRBV19 to TRBJ2-1; D perhaps matches TRBD1 (5 bases). Germline values: CDR1 LNHDA, CDR2 SQIVND (reference sequence). The length of the CDR3 is 13 residues. The ends were cut back, 4 bases at V and 9 bases at J, with 13 bases in the middle. CDR3 nucleotides: TGTGCCAGTAGTAGGGGCCATGGTGGTGAGCAGTTCTTC. Amino acids: CASSRGHGGEQFF.

This clonotype came up a few times. This chain uses TRBV7-3 with TRBJ2-3; tentative D call: TRBD2 (6 bases). Germline V CDR1 and CDR2: SGHTA, FQGTGA. This CDR3 is built from 16 residues. V lost 1 base and J 3 bases, leaving 14 bases between the germline ends. The CDR3 loop is CASSLRTGALTDTQYF. The CDR3 DNA sequence: TGTGCCAGCAGCTTAAGGACGGGAGCGCTTACAGATACGCAGTATTTT.

This clonotype was observed a few times. The chain joins TRBV20-1 to TRBJ2-3, with 8 nucleotides matching TRBD2. The CDR3 is made up of 15 amino acids. After removal of 6 bases from V and 2 bases from J, the junction contained 10 bases not matched to a gene. Per germline, CDR1 DFQATT and CDR2 SNEGSKA (reference sequence). In nucleotides, the CDR3 is TGCAGTGCGAGATACCCGGGAGGGCCCACAGATACGCAGTATTTT. Translation gives CSARYPGGPTDTQYF.

This chain joins TRBV20-1 and TRBJ1-4; D may be TRBD1 (5 bases). The V gene's germline CDR1 is DFQATT and CDR2 SNEGSKA (reference sequence). V was trimmed by 0 bases and J by 5 bases, leaving 19 bases between them. This CDR3 region has 17 residues. Written as DNA, the CDR3 is TGCAGTGCTAGAGATCGGGTATGGGGCGAGGGGAATGAAAAACTGTTTTTT. Residues: CSARDRVWGEGNEKLFF.